This TCR beta chain originates from a study of neurological immune-mediated disorders. CDR3 length: 15 residues. TCRdb fed the 5' RACE reads into MiXCR, producing one record per CDR3 protein. This sample has tens of thousands of distinct CDR3 sequences; around 10% occur once, and the top ten carry 3% to 4.5%. This clonotype was seen at least ten times. This chain joins TRBV21-1 and TRBJ2-7; the table names TRBD2, a call not compared with the DNA. TRBV21-1 is assigned pseudogene status. Sequenced: CD4+ T cells from blood. The clonotype was recovered from a woman in her 30s with HTLV-1-associated myelopathy (HAM/TSP). The CDR3 nucleotides read TGTGCCAGCAGCGCTACCCTAGCGTCTTACTACGAGCAGTACTTC. Its protein is CASSATLASYYEQYF.